The 28 T cell receptor beta chains below were found in one sample sequenced in a study of blood T cell repertoires in COVID-19. Profiling relied on immunoSEQ multiplex PCR, and the TCRdb table lists in-frame clones only, not all of them. The sample consists of approximately 86,000 clones, roughly 78% of them appearing once. The specimen sequenced was peripheral blood. The receptors originated from a woman aged 70 to 79 with acute or convalescent COVID-19.

The CDR3 sequence: CASRGGQGAVSDTQYF. CDR3 DNA sequence: TGTGCCAGTAGGGGAGGACAGGGGGCAGTTTCAGATACGCAGTATTTT. V gene TRBV19 combines with J gene TRBJ2-3, with 11 bases matching TRBD1. Germline values: CDR1 LNHDA, CDR2 SQIVND (reference sequence). The J segment lost 4 bases and the V segment lost 6 bases, leaving 9 bases of the junction unmatched. The CDR3 is made up of 16 amino acids.

The rearrangement joins TRBV3-1 (or the pseudogene TRBV3-2) to TRBJ2-2, with a possible D match to TRBD1 (5 bases). Trimming removed 1 base at V and 5 bases at J, with 17 bases between. In germline, CDR1 is LGHDT, CDR2 YNNKEL (reference sequence). The CDR3 loop spans 17 amino acids. CDR3 in amino acids: CASSQGSPMGPTGELFF. The CDR3 region has the DNA TGTGCCAGCAGCCAAGGCTCCCCGATGGGGCCGACCGGGGAGCTGTTTTTT.

The V call is TRBV7-3, the J call TRBJ2-3; 10 bases agree with TRBD2. Germline V gene sequence: CDR1 SGHTA, CDR2 FQGTGA. V was clipped by 2 bases and J by 4 bases; unmatched bases: 3. This CDR3 has 15 residues. The CDR3 bases are TGTGCCAGCAGCTTAGGAGCGGGAGGGCCAGATACGCAGTATTTT. As protein: CASSLGAGGPDTQYF. Complete variable domain (other parts from reference TRBV7-3 and TRBJ2-3): GAGVSQTPSNKVTEKGKYVELRCDPISGHTALYWYRQSLGQGPEFLIYFQGTGAADDSGLPNDRFFAVRPEGSVSTLKIQRTERGDSAVYLCASSLGAGGPDTQYFGPGTRLTVL.

The chain is built from TRBV7-2 and TRBJ2-5; maybe TRBD1 (5 bases). V was pared by 2 bases and J by 1 base, with 11 bases between. CDR1 is SGHTA and CDR2 is FQGNSA in the germline V gene. This CDR3 is 15 amino acids long. The CDR3 bases are TGTGCCAGCAGCTTAAGGCCAGGGCCCCAAGAGACCCAGTACTTC. It is translated as CASSLRPGPQETQYF. The full variable domain, in which reference TRBV7-2 and TRBJ2-5 provide the parts outside the CDR3, is GAGVSQSPSNKVTEKGKDVELRCDPISGHTALYWYRQSLGQGLEFLIYFQGNSAPDKSGLPSDRFSAERTGGSVSTLTIQRTQQEDSAVYLCASSLRPGPQETQYFGPGTRLLVL.

This rearrangement joins TRBV5-1 to TRBJ1-4, with D maybe TRBD1 (5 bases). This CDR3 contains 14 residues. Germline V gene sequence: CDR1 SGHRS, CDR2 YFSETQ. The V end was cut by 4 bases, the J end by 5 bases, with 12 bases between. The CDR3 DNA sequence: TGCGCCAGCAGCCCCCCCCAGGGCAATGAAAAACTGTTTTTT. Protein sequence: CASSPPQGNEKLFF.

This clone was seen a few times. This chain joins TRBV7-9 and TRBJ2-5; TRBD1 matches 8 bases. After removal of 5 bases from V and 4 bases from J, the junction contained 3 bases not matched to a gene. The germline CDR1 and CDR2 sequences are SEHNR and FQNEAQ (reference sequence). The CDR3 has 13 amino acids. CDR3 bases: TGTGCCAGCAGCCCTACAGGGGGAGAGACCCAGTACTTC. Its protein is CASSPTGGETQYF.

The chain recombines TRBV2 with TRBJ1-1; the D gene is possibly TRBD1 (6 bases). This CDR3 spans 14 amino acids. V gave up 6 bases and J gave up 0 bases, with 11 bases separating them. Germline V lookup: CDR1 SNHLY, CDR2 FYNNEI. The CDR3 region has the DNA TGTGCCAGCAGCGGGGACATTATGAACACTGAAGCTTTCTTT. Translated, it gives CASSGDIMNTEAFF.

The chain is built from TRBV7-2 and TRBJ1-1; a weak D match, TRBD1 (6 bases). The CDR3 runs 14 residues. The V gene lost 5 bases and the J gene lost 5 bases, with 15 bases spanning the gap. CDR1 SGHTA and CDR2 FQGNSA come from the germline V gene. CDR3 in amino acids: CASSTMGRGTEAFF. DNA for the CDR3: TGTGCCAGCAGCACTATGGGGAGGGGGACTGAAGCTTTCTTT.

This chain uses TRBV19 with TRBJ2-1; 8 bases are shared with TRBD2. Germline V gene sequence: CDR1 LNHDA, CDR2 SQIVND (reference sequence). V lost 7 bases, J lost 2 bases, and 7 bases stayed unmatched. The CDR3 contains 15 residues. The CDR3 is CASTAGGVTYNEQFF. The CDR3 DNA follows: TGTGCCAGTACCGCGGGGGGAGTCACCTACAATGAGCAGTTCTTC.

J is TRBJ2-3 and V is TRBV7-6; D is unclear. V lost 1 base and J lost 0, with 8 bases in between. Germline CDR1 is SGHVS and CDR2 is FNYEAQ. This CDR3 contains 15 residues. The CDR3 sequence is CASSLDSLSTDTQYF. The CDR3 bases are TGTGCCAGCAGCTTAGACAGCCTTAGCACAGATACGCAGTATTTT.

The V call is TRBV27, the J call TRBJ2-1; TRBD2 agrees at 10 bases. V shed 6 bases, J shed 2 bases, and the junction held 10 bases outside the gene matches. The CDR3 runs to 17 residues. CDR1 is MNHEY, CDR2 SMNVEV, per germline (reference sequence). The CDR3 sequence: CASSRPSGRHTYNEQFF. DNA for the CDR3: TGTGCCAGCAGCCGACCTAGCGGGAGACACACCTACAATGAGCAGTTCTTC.

V is TRBV9 and J is TRBJ1-3, with TRBD1 matching 7 bases. The V segment lost 4 bases and the J segment 4 bases; nucleotides outside the gene matches: 8. The germline V gene encodes CDR1 SGDLS and CDR2 YYNGEE. The CDR3 consists of 15 residues. Here the CDR3 reads CASSRDRDGGNTIYF. Written as DNA, the CDR3 is TGTGCCAGCAGCCGAGACAGGGACGGCGGAAACACCATATATTTT.

The count of this clone is one. The chain recombines TRBV6-1 with TRBJ1-2, with D perhaps TRBD1 (6 bases). Germline CDR1 is MNHNS and CDR2 is SASEGT. The CDR3 is 16 amino acids. V was pared by 2 bases and J by 4 bases, with 17 bases between. As DNA, the CDR3 is TGTGCCAGCAGTGAAACCACCTACGGACAGCTCTATGGCTACACCTTC. This codes for CASSETTYGQLYGYTF.

The V gene is TRBV7-3, the J gene TRBJ2-3, with D possibly TRBD1 on 6 matching bases. Germline assignment: CDR1 SGHTA and CDR2 FQGTGA. The length of the CDR3 is 16 residues. V lost 5 bases and J 1 base, leaving 16 bases between the germline ends. CDR3 protein: CASSPGAKVRTDTQYF. The CDR3 nucleotides are TGTGCCAGCAGCCCAGGGGCGAAAGTCCGCACAGATACGCAGTATTTT. Together with reference TRBV7-3 and TRBJ2-3, the CDR3 gives the full variable domain: GAGVSQTPSNKVTEKGKYVELRCDPISGHTALYWYRQSLGQGPEFLIYFQGTGAADDSGLPNDRFFAVRPEGSVSTLKIQRTERGDSAVYLCASSPGAKVRTDTQYFGPGTRLTVL.

This clone is a singleton in its sample. The chain has TRBV4-3 and TRBJ2-5; maybe TRBD1 (6 bases). Germline CDR1 LGHNA, CDR2 YSLEER. This CDR3 comprises 15 residues. Trimming took 0 bases from V and 4 from J, leaving 12 bases between them. CDR3 sequence: CASSQEPGAGETQYF. In nucleotides, the CDR3 is TGCGCCAGCAGCCAAGAACCAGGGGCAGGAGAGACCCAGTACTTC.

This sequence joins TRBV27 and TRBJ1-2; D is uncertain. The germline CDR1 and CDR2 sequences are MNHEY and SMNVEV (reference sequence). The CDR3 totals 14 residues. Trimming took 3 bases from V and 4 from J, leaving 12 bases between them. CDR3 amino acids: CASSFNGEPYGYTF. As DNA, the CDR3 is TGTGCCAGCAGTTTTAATGGTGAGCCCTATGGCTACACCTTC.

The chain combines TRBV19 with TRBJ1-5; D perhaps matches TRBD1 (5 bases). V was shortened by 1 base and J by 0 bases, with 13 bases between the two germline ends. This CDR3 is built from 17 residues. Germline values: CDR1 LNHDA, CDR2 SQIVND (reference sequence). The CDR3 protein is CASSIVPRAYSNQPQHF. The CDR3 region has the DNA TGTGCCAGTAGTATAGTGCCCAGGGCATATAGCAATCAGCCCCAGCATTTT.

V usage is TRBV6-5 and J usage is TRBJ2-2; D gene unclear. Per germline, CDR1 MNHEY and CDR2 SVGAGI. The V gene lost 10 bases and the J gene lost 7 bases, with 22 bases spanning the gap. The CDR3 has 15 amino acids. The CDR3 DNA reads TGTGCCACCCACAGAGTCCGTGGGTCCTACGGGGAGCTGTTTTTT. It yields the protein CATHRVRGSYGELFF.

This chain connects TRBV6-5 to TRBJ1-2, with 7 bases matching TRBD1. This CDR3 has 14 residues. The V segment lost 4 bases and the J segment 1 base; nucleotides outside the gene matches: 3. Germline CDR1 MNHEY, CDR2 SVGAGI. CDR3 bases: TGTGCCAGCAGTTTATCAGGGGGTAACTATGGCTACACCTTC. Protein product: CASSLSGGNYGYTF.

V gene TRBV2 combines with J gene TRBJ2-7, with 12 bases lining up with TRBD2. V was clipped by 7 bases and J by 0 bases; unmatched bases: 10. The CDR3 contains 17 residues. Germline V lookup: CDR1 SNHLY, CDR2 FYNNEI. The DNA for the CDR3 is TGTGCCAGCACTAGACTAGCGGGAGAAAGGAGCTCCTACGAGCAGTACTTC. Its translation: CASTRLAGERSSYEQYF.

The rearrangement joins TRBV28 to TRBJ2-7; the match to TRBD1 covers 10 bases. The ends lost 2 bases at V and 3 bases at J; junction bases unmatched: 7. The CDR3 covers 16 residues. Germline V CDR1 and CDR2: MDHEN, SYDVKM. The CDR3, as DNA: TGTGCCAGCAGTTTACCCCCCGGGACAGGGGTCTACGAGCAGTACTTC. Translation gives CASSLPPGTGVYEQYF.

The chain uses TRBV25-1 and TRBJ2-7; a possible D gene is TRBD2 (6 bases). V was trimmed by 0 bases and J by 9 bases, leaving 9 bases between them. This CDR3 is 12 amino acids long. Looked up from germline, CDR1 is MGHDK and CDR2 is SYGVNS. Written as DNA, the CDR3 is TGTGCCAGCAGTGAATACGCGGGGCGGCAGTACTTC. The encoded protein is CASSEYAGRQYF.

The chain recombines TRBV21-1 with TRBJ2-3; TRBD2 is taken as the D call from the table, unchecked against the DNA. TRBV21-1 constitutes a pseudogene. The CDR3 covers 18 residues. CDR3 bases: TGTGCCAGCAGCAAAGATCCGGGCGGGGGGGTCGGCACAGATACGCAGTATTTT. Protein: CASSKDPGGGVGTDTQYF.

This clone came up a few times. V and J are TRBV10-3 and TRBJ1-2; 8 bases align to TRBD1. Germline trimming cut 2 bases from V and 8 bases from J; bases unmatched to any gene: 16. The CDR3 spans 17 residues. Germline V gives CDR1 ENHRY, CDR2 SYGVKD. CDR3 residues: CAISEPTLDRASGGYTF. The CDR3 coding sequence is TGTGCCATCAGTGAGCCGACCTTGGACAGGGCGAGTGGCGGCTACACCTTC.

The sample holds one count of this clone. The chain recombines TRBV6-5 with TRBJ1-2; 8 bases are a match to TRBD1. Germline CDR1 reads MNHEY; CDR2 reads SVGAGI. This CDR3 spans 11 amino acids. CDR3 protein: CATARGQGYTF. The CDR3 DNA is TGTGCTACCGCCAGGGGGCAGGGCTACACCTTC.

The V call is TRBV5-4, the J call TRBJ2-1; no firm D call. CDR1 SGHNT and CDR2 YYREEE come from the germline V gene (reference sequence). V was clipped by 0 bases and J by 6 bases, with 7 bases between them. The CDR3 consists of 13 residues. The CDR3, as DNA: TGTGCCAGCAGCTTGGGCGGAGTCAATGAGCAGTTCTTC. Its translation is CASSLGGVNEQFF.

The table lists this clone with a count of one. V gene TRBV5-4 combines with J gene TRBJ2-3, with TRBD2 as a possible D gene (5 bases). CDR1 and CDR2 (germline): SGHNT, YYREEE (reference sequence). This CDR3 contains 16 residues. Trimming pared 0 bases from V and 1 base from J, leaving 12 bases between. CDR3 nucleotides: TGTGCCAGCAGCTTGGCTAGCAGTCCGGGCACAGATACGCAGTATTTT. Translating it yields CASSLASSPGTDTQYF.

In its sample, this clone was seen a few times. The gene calls are TRBV30 and TRBJ1-2; 7 nucleotides match TRBD1. After removal of 4 bases from V and 4 bases from J, the junction contained 6 bases not matched to a gene. Looked up from germline, CDR1 is GTSNPN and CDR2 is SVGIG (reference sequence). The CDR3 loop spans 13 amino acids. The CDR3 coding sequence is TGTGCCTGGAAGGAGGGGGCAGGCTATGGCTACACCTTC. It is translated as CAWKEGAGYGYTF.